The 21 T cell receptor beta chains reported below all come from one sample, sequenced in a study of T cells in tuberculosis. Profiling relied on immunoSEQ multiplex PCR, and the TCRdb table lists in-frame clones only, not all of them. This sample carries under 45,000 clones, 95% of them seen once, and the ten largest clones take 3.6%. Sequencing used PBMCs. These receptor sequences come from a donor between 10 and 35 years old with latent tuberculosis or without tuberculosis infection.

V and J are TRBV10-3 and TRBJ1-1; D is perhaps TRBD1 (5 bases). The V gene lost 8 bases and the J gene lost 3 bases, with 10 bases spanning the gap. Germline CDR1 ENHRY, CDR2 SYGVKD. CDR3 size: 12 residues. CDR3 in amino acids: CAIVGEDTEAFF. CDR3 nucleotide sequence: TGTGCCATCGTAGGGGAGGACACTGAAGCTTTCTTT.

This chain uses TRBV6-5 with TRBJ2-2; D call uncertain. The germline V and J ends were trimmed by 7 bases and 1 base, with 10 bases remaining between them. The germline gives CDR1 MNHEY, CDR2 SVGAGI. This CDR3 is built from 14 residues. CDR3 residues: CASTPSRNTGELFF. The CDR3 DNA reads as TGTGCCAGCACCCCATCGAGGAACACCGGGGAGCTGTTTTTT.

The rearrangement joins TRBV13 to TRBJ2-7, with 8 positions matching TRBD1. The CDR3 sequence is 14 residues long. The junction had 12 bases not matched to a gene; V was cut back by 8 bases and J by 6 bases. CDR1 is PRHDT and CDR2 is FYEKMQ in the germline V gene (reference sequence). CDR3 amino acids: CASRLGQDKTEQYF. CDR3 in DNA: TGTGCCAGCCGATTGGGACAGGACAAGACCGAGCAGTACTTC.

The CDR3 DNA reads TGTGCCAGCAGTGGACAAGGCTTGGGAGGAGAGCAGTACTTC. Translation: CASSGQGLGGEQYF. This chain uses TRBV2 with TRBJ2-7, with D perhaps matching TRBD2 (6 bases). Germline V CDR1 and CDR2: SNHLY, FYNNEI. V was shortened by 4 bases and J by 7 bases, with 17 bases between the two germline ends. This CDR3 has 14 residues.

This chain joins TRBV6-5 and TRBJ2-7; D is unclear. The germline V gene encodes CDR1 MNHEY and CDR2 SVGAGI. The CDR3 loop spans 14 amino acids. Deletions cut 0 bases from V and 2 bases from J, with 8 bases between. CDR3 DNA: TGTGCCAGCAGTTACTCGGGCCAGACCTACGAGCAGTACTTC. Translation gives CASSYSGQTYEQYF.

This rearrangement joins TRBV5-6 to TRBJ1-1, with D possibly TRBD1 on 5 matching bases. The CDR3 length is 14 residues. V shed 3 bases and J shed 1 base, with 10 bases lying between them. Germline V lookup: CDR1 SGHDT, CDR2 YYEEEE. CDR3 amino acids: CASSYLDKNTEAFF. The CDR3 nucleotides are TGTGCCAGCAGCTACCTGGACAAGAACACTGAAGCTTTCTTT.

The chain has TRBV28 and TRBJ2-5; no clear D gene. CDR1 is MDHEN and CDR2 is SYDVKM in the germline V gene. This CDR3 has 14 residues. The V gene lost 10 bases and the J gene lost 0 bases, with 15 bases spanning the gap. The CDR3 sequence is CATVPQAYQETQYF. The CDR3 DNA reads as TGTGCCACCGTACCGCAGGCGTACCAAGAGACCCAGTACTTC.

The chain uses TRBV28 and TRBJ1-6, with 9 bases that match TRBD1. The CDR3 totals 16 residues. Germline-derived CDR1 and CDR2 are MDHEN and SYDVKM. V dropped 4 bases and J dropped 7; count of bases not matched to a gene: 8. CDR3 in DNA: TGTGCCAGCAGTTCTACAGGGGGCAGGAAGAATTCACCCCTCCACTTT. It encodes CASSSTGGRKNSPLHF.

The chain links TRBV27 to TRBJ1-1; D remains ambiguous. The CDR3 is 14 amino acids. Germline assignment: CDR1 MNHEY and CDR2 SMNVEV (reference sequence). Trimming removed 3 bases from V and 2 bases from J, with 10 bases in between. CDR3: CASSLRQPNTEAFF. CDR3 in DNA: TGTGCCAGCAGTTTGAGGCAGCCCAACACTGAAGCTTTCTTT.

V gene TRBV15 combines with J gene TRBJ2-5; the D gene is possibly TRBD2 (5 bases). Per the germline V gene, CDR1 is LNHNV and CDR2 is YYDKDF (reference sequence). With 7 bases removed from V and 5 bases from J, the gap between germline ends came to 14 bases. The CDR3 has 13 residues. CDR3 DNA sequence: TGTGCCACCACCGGGAATTCGGGGGAGACCCAGTACTTC. It is translated as CATTGNSGETQYF.

The chain uses TRBV28 and TRBJ1-4; 7 bases are a match to TRBD1. The germline V gene has CDR1 MDHEN and CDR2 SYDVKM. The CDR3 extends over 12 amino acids. V lost 5 bases, J lost 10 bases, and 4 bases stayed unmatched. The CDR3 coding sequence is TGTGCCAGCAGTCCAAACAGGGGAAAACTGTTTTTT. It codes for CASSPNRGKLFF.

The chain uses TRBV19 and TRBJ2-3; D is unresolved. CDR1 and CDR2 (germline): LNHDA, SQIVND (reference sequence). The CDR3 covers 16 residues. The V end was cut by 5 bases, the J end by 6 bases, with 21 bases between. CDR3 region: CASSPFDIGGPDTQYF. DNA of the CDR3: TGTGCCAGTAGTCCCTTCGACATCGGTGGGCCGGATACGCAGTATTTT.

This clone was observed once. The V gene is TRBV7-2, the J gene TRBJ1-6; 10 bases map to TRBD1. V lost 5 bases to trimming and J lost 9 bases; unmatched junction nucleotides: 7. The CDR3 covers 15 residues. The germline V gene has CDR1 SGHTA and CDR2 FQGNSA. The CDR3 region is CASSPLDRGISPLHF. In nucleotides, the CDR3 is TGTGCCAGCAGCCCACTGGACAGGGGGATTTCACCCCTCCACTTT. The full variable domain, with the rest looked up from reference TRBV7-2 and TRBJ1-6, is GAGVSQSPSNKVTEKGKDVELRCDPISGHTALYWYRQSLGQGLEFLIYFQGNSAPDKSGLPSDRFSAERTGGSVSTLTIQRTQQEDSAVYLCASSPLDRGISPLHFGNGTRLTVT.

The CDR3 sequence is CASSYRLAGGTDTQYF. CDR3 DNA: TGTGCCAGCAGTTACCGGCTAGCGGGGGGGACAGATACGCAGTATTTT. The chain joins TRBV6-6 to TRBJ2-3; the match to TRBD2 covers 12 bases. The germline V gene encodes CDR1 MNHNY and CDR2 SVGAGI (reference sequence). V lost 2 bases, J lost 3 bases, and 3 bases stayed unmatched. The CDR3 loop spans 16 amino acids.

This clone has just one count. V is TRBV10-1 and J is TRBJ1-6; 7 nucleotides agree with TRBD1. Germline loops: CDR1 WNHNN, CDR2 SYGVQD (reference sequence). V shed 5 bases and J 4 bases; nucleotides not matched to a gene: 11. The CDR3 is 17 residues long. In nucleotides, the CDR3 is TGCGCCAGCAGTATTAGACAGGGAAGGGGATATAATTCACCCCTCCACTTT. Translated: CASSIRQGRGYNSPLHF.

The gene calls are TRBV5-1 and TRBJ2-2; no firm D call. CDR3 size: 14 residues. V lost 4 bases to trimming and J lost 5 bases, with 12 bases between them. The germline V gene encodes CDR1 SGHRS and CDR2 YFSETQ. The CDR3: CASSSSPGTGELFF. CDR3 sequence (DNA): TGCGCCAGCAGCAGTAGCCCCGGGACCGGGGAGCTGTTTTTT.

This chain links TRBV5-1 with TRBJ1-2; TRBD1 matches 9 bases. The germline V gene has CDR1 SGHRS and CDR2 YFSETQ. This CDR3 contains 13 residues. V was clipped by 5 bases and J by 4 bases; unmatched bases: 3. The DNA for the CDR3 is TGCGCCAGCAGTCAGGGACAGGGCTATGGCTACACCTTC. This gives the protein CASSQGQGYGYTF.

This chain uses TRBV5-4 with TRBJ1-2; 8 bases agree with TRBD1. Germline V gives CDR1 SGHNT, CDR2 YYREEE (reference sequence). V was pared by 3 bases and J by 11 bases, with 21 bases of the junction left unmatched. This CDR3 is 17 amino acids long. CDR3 bases: TGTGCCAGCAGCTCTGAGTCAACGCGGACAGGGAGAGCTGTATACACCTTC. Translation gives CASSSESTRTGRAVYTF.

The chain couples TRBV5-1 to TRBJ1-5, with TRBD1 matching over 8 bases. The J segment lost 5 bases and the V segment lost 4 bases, leaving 5 bases of the junction unmatched. This CDR3 is 14 amino acids long. Germline V gene lookup returns CDR1 SGHRS and CDR2 YFSETQ. The CDR3 loop is CASSPDRGDQPQHF. DNA for the CDR3: TGCGCCAGCAGCCCAGACAGGGGCGATCAGCCCCAGCATTTT.

The CDR3 reads CASSQVAATNEKLFF. The CDR3 DNA reads TGTGCCAGCAGCCAAGTGGCTGCAACTAATGAAAAACTGTTTTTT. This sequence joins TRBV14 and TRBJ1-4; D call uncertain. V was cut by 1 base and J by 0 bases, with 6 bases left in between. CDR3 size: 15 residues. Germline-derived CDR1 and CDR2 are SGHDN and FVKESK.

V gene TRBV10-3 combines with J gene TRBJ1-6, with 7 bases lining up with TRBD1. CDR1 is ENHRY, CDR2 SYGVKD, per germline. The CDR3 consists of 17 residues. J gave up 0 bases and V 6 bases, and 8 bases lay outside the gene matches. The CDR3 spells CAIRDRRISSYNSPLHF. The CDR3 DNA follows: TGTGCCATCAGGGACAGGAGAATAAGCTCCTATAATTCACCCCTCCACTTT.